This TCR beta chain was identified during a study of blood T cells in healthy people across ages (dated by TCRdb to 2013 to 2016). Some background on the complete study: In model experiments, roughly one uniquely barcoded TCR beta cDNA molecule per two T cells was captured by template switching. The donors were split into four age groups: young (average 16 years), middle-aged (39), aged (roughly 60) and long-lived (under 85). Donors of different ages were randomly distributed across sequencing lanes to avoid experimental bias. Using deep sequencing normalized with unique cDNA molecular identifiers, the study measured how TCR beta repertoire diversity changes with age. The study analyzed two additional independent replicas of 1 million unique cDNA reads from the same blood draw for two donors, one aged 18 to 30 and one aged 80 or older. Study-wide conclusions, independent of this receptor: Since profiling was done on bulk unsorted PBMCs, naive and antigen-experienced compartments could not be conclusively compared. Observed TCR beta diversity per million T cells fell roughly linearly with age, and a significant reduction was already apparent by age approximately 40. Compared with the aged group, the long-lived group had more naive CD4+ T cells, fewer expanded clones and increased TCR diversity, a pattern suggesting age selection. Because donor CMV infection status was unknown, age-related changes in expanded clonotypes were potentially confounded. Estimates of total diversity from one million sequenced T cells were regarded as lower bounds and underestimates. A strong correlation was found between observed TCR beta diversity and the percentage of naive T cells measured by flow cytometry.

The library was built by means of 5' RACE. Sequencing was carried out with an Illumina HiSeq 2500. A second PCR of about 7 to 12 cycles was run with a J-beta primer mix and a sample-barcoded 5' primer. Each TCR beta cDNA molecule received a unique molecular identifier from a template-switch 5' adaptor carrying 12 random nucleotides. Each sample yielded at least 2.5 million CDR3-containing paired-end reads. First-strand cDNA was synthesized from all RNA with the Mint cDNA synthesis kit, primed by a TRBC-specific oligonucleotide. After uracil-DNA glycosylase treatment, a first 18-cycle PCR used universal primers M1SS and BC2_uni_R on all cDNA. In the original analysis: Each sample was normalized by randomly selecting 1 million high-quality reads, each carrying a distinct molecular identifier. Reads with shared molecular identifiers were discarded instead of being binned into consensus sequences. MiTCR, run with a Q25 quality threshold and the strictest error-elimination algorithm, handled CDR3 identification, clonotype clustering and error correction. A nonparametric unseen species model using Euler transformation provided a lower-bound estimate of total TCR beta diversity. The public reads were run again by TCRdb, first through fastp at Q25 and then through MiXCR, and only productive beta chains were kept. Identical CDR3 proteins give one entry, which carries the most common genes and DNA. The V and J calls were not made by the authors but by TCRdb's processing. The sample yields fewer than 2,000,000 distinct CDR3 sequences; 30% to 40% were counted once. The ten largest account for 11% of the sample.

This clonotype was seen a few times. Its antigen is not yet known. The input lacks base qualities; no much larger clone sits a single base away. The junction carries 20 bases between V and J, which are trimmed by 9 bases and 5 bases respectively. The germline V gene yields ENHRY for CDR1 and SYGVKD for CDR2. Including the terminal cysteine and phenylalanine, the CDR3 comprises 15 residues. CDR3 DNA is the only sequence kept; it has 45 bases, read in frame from the first base. Systemically healthy Caucasian individuals from Russia, 35 to 50 in total and aged roughly 6 to 100 years, were included as donors. Each donor gave about 9.2 milliliters of peripheral blood, drawn into EDTA-treated Vacutainer tubes. PBMCs were isolated by Ficoll-Paque density-gradient centrifugation, with at least 6.5 million obtained per sample. Total RNA, at least 5 micrograms per sample, was extracted from PBMCs with Trizol reagent. The percentages of naive CD45RAhigh/CD27high T cells were determined by flow cytometry on a PBMC aliquot from every donor.

This sequence originates from a young woman in good health. Sequencing was done on a sample of blood. In this chain, TRBV10-3 is recombined with TRBJ2-1, with TRBD1 as a weak D call on 5 bases. Here is the DNA: TGTGCCATGAAGGGGCAGGTACCCCTAAACAATGAGCAGTTCTTC. Its coded protein is CAMKGQVPLNNEQFF.